This entry lists 15 T cell receptor beta chains sequenced from one sample in a study of T cell changes during pregnancy in multiple sclerosis. Here immunoSEQ multiplex PCR was the method, and the copy in TCRdb shows in-frame clones only, minus some. The table lists roughly 38,000 clones, 90% of them singletons. The sample was CD8+ T cells from peripheral blood mononuclear cells, taken in the first trimester of pregnancy. These receptors all come from a female donor with multiple sclerosis, enrolled in a pregnancy study.

This rearrangement joins TRBV7-6 to TRBJ1-3, with D maybe TRBD1 (5 bases). CDR1 is SGHVS and CDR2 is FNYEAQ in the germline V gene. The CDR3 has 15 residues. V lost 1 base, J lost 3 bases, and 10 bases lay in between. This chain's CDR3 is CASSLGRGRGNTIYF. The CDR3 DNA reads TGTGCCAGCAGCTTAGGGCGGGGACGTGGAAACACCATATATTTT.

The V gene is TRBV7-2, the J gene TRBJ2-5; D is uncertain. Trimming stripped 5 bases from V and 5 bases from J, with 18 bases between. Germline V gene lookup returns CDR1 SGHTA and CDR2 FQGNSA. This CDR3 is 15 amino acids long. Written as DNA, the CDR3 is TGTGCCAGCAGCCCGACACATAATTGGTTGGAGACCCAGTACTTC. Protein: CASSPTHNWLETQYF.

A single count supports this clone. The chain has TRBV6-5 and TRBJ2-2; 8 bases line up with TRBD1. The length of the CDR3 is 14 residues. V gave up 6 bases and J gave up 6 bases; unmatched junction bases: 6. Germline V gene lookup returns CDR1 MNHEY and CDR2 SVGAGI. CDR3 amino acids: CASSLDRDSGELFF. For the CDR3, the DNA is TGTGCCAGCAGCCTGGACAGGGATTCCGGGGAGCTGTTTTTT.

The chain couples TRBV27 to TRBJ1-1; 9 bases are shared with TRBD1. The V and J ends lost 4 bases and 5 bases, in that order; junction bases with no gene match: 8. Germline CDR1 and CDR2: MNHEY and SMNVEV (reference sequence). This CDR3 region has 15 residues. The CDR3 protein is CASSSFDRGSTEAFF. The CDR3 bases are TGTGCCAGCAGTTCCTTCGACAGGGGGTCGACTGAAGCTTTCTTT.

The chain joins TRBV2 to TRBJ2-5, with D uncertain. The length of the CDR3 is 10 residues. Germline lookup yields CDR1 SNHLY and CDR2 FYNNEI. V was pared by 9 bases and J by 7 bases, with 9 bases between. CDR3 in amino acids: CASQLVTQYF. CDR3 sequence (DNA): TGTGCCAGTCAACTGGTGACCCAGTACTTC.

The chain joins TRBV10-2 to TRBJ2-5, with D possibly TRBD2 on 6 matching bases. Trimming stripped 6 bases from V and 1 base from J, with 12 bases between. The CDR3 runs to 14 residues. Germline CDR1 reads WSHSY; CDR2 reads SAAADI. CDR3 in amino acids: CASSTLGLQETQYF. The CDR3, as DNA: TGCGCCAGCAGCACCTTGGGACTCCAAGAGACCCAGTACTTC.

V usage is TRBV4-1 and J usage is TRBJ2-7; a weak D match, TRBD2 (7 bases). This CDR3 comprises 15 residues. Deletions cut 0 bases from V and 5 bases from J, with 14 bases between. The germline V gene has CDR1 MGHRA and CDR2 YSYEKL. The CDR3, as DNA: TGCGCCAGCAGCCAAGATCGGGGGGCATGGGACGAGCAGTACTTC. Translating gives CASSQDRGAWDEQYF.

The V call is TRBV6-1, the J call TRBJ1-1; D may be TRBD1 (6 bases). V shed 6 bases and J shed 6 bases, with 17 bases lying between them. The CDR3 sequence is 14 residues long. The germline CDR1 and CDR2 sequences are MNHNS and SASEGT. CDR3 loop: CASSTGTIGPEAFF. CDR3 sequence (DNA): TGTGCCAGCAGCACAGGGACGATCGGTCCTGAAGCTTTCTTT.

The chain carries TRBV5-4 and TRBJ2-7, with D perhaps matching TRBD2 (7 bases). Deletions cut 4 bases from V and 6 bases from J, with 14 bases between. Germline loops: CDR1 SGHNT, CDR2 YYREEE (reference sequence). The CDR3 extends over 13 amino acids. The CDR3 spells CASSREGGGEQYF. CDR3 coding DNA: TGTGCCAGCAGCAGGGAAGGGGGGGGCGAGCAGTACTTC.

The chain's CDR3 is CASSLAGLSSYNEQFF. CDR3 in DNA: TGTGCCAGCAGCTTAGCGGGGCTAAGCTCCTACAATGAGCAGTTCTTC. This chain uses TRBV7-9 with TRBJ2-1; possible D gene TRBD1, 5 bases. V gave up 0 bases and J gave up 0 bases, with 9 bases separating them. This CDR3 has 16 residues. In germline, CDR1 is SEHNR, CDR2 FQNEAQ (reference sequence).

The J gene is TRBJ2-7, the V gene TRBV5-4, with D uncertain. The CDR3 loop spans 15 amino acids. In germline, CDR1 is SGHNT, CDR2 YYREEE (reference sequence). Deletions cut 0 bases from V and 6 bases from J, with 16 bases between. The CDR3, as DNA: TGTGCCAGCAGCTTGGATAGTACGGATCGAGGCGAGCAGTACTTC. It codes for CASSLDSTDRGEQYF. Full variable domain (remainder filled in from reference TRBV5-4 and TRBJ2-7): ETGVTQSPTHLIKTRGQQVTLRCSSQSGHNTVSWYQQALGQGPQFIFQYYREEENGRGNFPPRFSGLQFPNYSSELNVNALELDDSALYLCASSLDSTDRGEQYFGPGTRLTVT.

The J gene is TRBJ2-1, the V gene TRBV6-4; D may be TRBD1 (6 bases). Germline V CDR1 and CDR2: MRHNA, SNTAGT. The CDR3 loop spans 17 amino acids. Between the trimmed V and J ends, which lost 5 bases and 2 bases, there was a span of 19 bases. The DNA of the CDR3 is TGTGCCAGCAGTTCCTCCCTGGGCCAGGGGCCCTACAATGAGCAGTTCTTC. This sequence encodes CASSSSLGQGPYNEQFF.

The chain couples TRBV5-6 to TRBJ2-7, with D possibly TRBD2 on 6 matching bases. V was trimmed by 5 bases and J by 3 bases, leaving 21 bases between them. Germline V lookup: CDR1 SGHDT, CDR2 YYEEEE. The CDR3 spans 16 residues. The DNA for the CDR3 is TGTGCCAGCAGTCAGTTGGCGGAGGGAGTCGGCTACGAGCAGTACTTC. Translating it yields CASSQLAEGVGYEQYF.

This chain links TRBV7-9 with TRBJ2-7, with 11 bases aligning to TRBD1. J gave up 3 bases and V 4 bases, and 5 bases lay outside the gene matches. The CDR3 spans 15 residues. CDR1 is SEHNR, CDR2 FQNEAQ, per germline (reference sequence). The CDR3 sequence: CASSSPDRGHYEQYF. The CDR3 DNA sequence: TGTGCCAGCAGCTCCCCGGACAGGGGGCACTACGAGCAGTACTTC. The variable domain in full, with the rest retrieved from reference TRBV7-9 and TRBJ2-7, is DTGVSQNPRHKITKRGQNVTFRCDPISEHNRLYWYRQTLGQGPEFLTYFQNEAQLEKSRLLSDRFSAERPKGSFSTLEIQRTEQGDSAMYLCASSSPDRGHYEQYFGPGTRLTVT.

The chain has TRBV5-4 and TRBJ2-7; the D gene is possibly TRBD1 (5 bases). This CDR3 is 13 amino acids long. V was cut by 4 bases and J by 6 bases, with 14 bases left in between. CDR1 SGHNT and CDR2 YYREEE come from the germline V gene (reference sequence). The CDR3, as DNA: TGTGCCAGCAGCGGGGCGTGGGGCGGCGAGCAGTACTTC. Protein sequence: CASSGAWGGEQYF. Combining the CDR3 with reference TRBV5-4 and TRBJ2-7 gives the whole variable domain ETGVTQSPTHLIKTRGQQVTLRCSSQSGHNTVSWYQQALGQGPQFIFQYYREEENGRGNFPPRFSGLQFPNYSSELNVNALELDDSALYLCASSGAWGGEQYFGPGTRLTVT.